This entry lists 22 T cell receptor beta chains sequenced from one sample in a study of shared clonotypes between healthy human individuals. Measured with immunoSEQ multiplex PCR; TCRdb has only the in-frame clones, and not every one. The data hold about 120,000 clones, with under 70% observed a single time. The sample comprised memory CD8+ T cells sorted from blood. Subset indicated: CD45RO+ cells pooled with CCR7-negative TemRA cells. All receptors come from a woman aged 25 to 39 in good health.

The chain carries TRBV29-1 and TRBJ2-7; 7 bases fit TRBD2. The CDR3 is made up of 14 amino acids. With 3 bases clipped from V and 4 bases from J, the junction kept 9 bases outside the gene matches. Germline CDR1 and CDR2: SQVTM and ANQGSEA. This CDR3 is CSVDPGGSGYEQYF. The DNA for the CDR3 is TGCAGCGTTGATCCCGGCGGGAGCGGGTACGAGCAGTACTTC.

The genes are TRBV2 and TRBJ2-1, with TRBD2 matching 10 bases. Germline V gene lookup returns CDR1 SNHLY and CDR2 FYNNEI. V lost 2 bases and J lost 9; bases outside the gene matches: 4. The CDR3 is 14 amino acids. The CDR3 coding sequence is TGTGCCAGCAGTGAACTAGCGGGAGTGGGTGAGCAGTTCTTC. Its translation: CASSELAGVGEQFF.

In its sample, this clone was seen many times. The rearrangement joins TRBV7-2 to TRBJ2-2; the match to TRBD2 covers 8 bases. Germline values: CDR1 SGHTA, CDR2 FQGNSA. The CDR3 loop spans 15 amino acids. V gave up 5 bases and J gave up 6 bases; unmatched junction bases: 8. CDR3 sequence: CASSPRAGGAGELFF. Here the CDR3 DNA reads TGTGCCAGCAGCCCGAGGGCGGGAGGCGCCGGGGAGCTGTTTTTT. The variable domain in full, completed from reference TRBV7-2 and TRBJ2-2, reads GAGVSQSPSNKVTEKGKDVELRCDPISGHTALYWYRQSLGQGLEFLIYFQGNSAPDKSGLPSDRFSAERTGGSVSTLTIQRTQQEDSAVYLCASSPRAGGAGELFFGEGSRLTVL.

This clone was seen a handful of times. The rearrangement uses TRBV7-6 and TRBJ2-5, with 8 bases identical to TRBD2. Germline trimming cut 5 bases from V and 4 bases from J; bases unmatched to any gene: 9. Germline-derived CDR1 and CDR2 are SGHVS and FNYEAQ. This CDR3 is built from 15 residues. Written as DNA, the CDR3 is TGTGCCAGCAGCCCCCCAGCGGGAGCGAGAGAGACCCAGTACTTC. Amino acid sequence: CASSPPAGARETQYF.

This chain joins TRBV7-7 and TRBJ2-2; TRBD2 aligns across 8 bases. V lost 2 bases to trimming and J lost 1 base; unmatched junction nucleotides: 9. Germline lookup yields CDR1 SSHAT and CDR2 FNYEAQ (reference sequence). This CDR3 has 18 amino acids. This chain's CDR3 is CASSLSPQLAVNTGELFF. The DNA for the CDR3 is TGTGCCAGCAGCTTATCGCCTCAACTAGCGGTGAACACCGGGGAGCTGTTTTTT.

This clone was found a few times. The V gene is TRBV7-6, the J gene TRBJ2-1; D may be TRBD1 (6 bases). This CDR3 region has 16 residues. Germline assignment: CDR1 SGHVS and CDR2 FNYEAQ. The V gene lost 1 base and the J gene lost 7 bases, with 17 bases spanning the gap. CDR3: CASSLGPGVIWNEQFF. The DNA for the CDR3 is TGTGCCAGCAGCTTAGGTCCAGGGGTAATTTGGAATGAGCAGTTCTTC.

This chain connects TRBV6-1 to TRBJ1-1, with D maybe TRBD1 (6 bases). Looked up from germline, CDR1 is MNHNS and CDR2 is SASEGT. Deletions cut 5 bases from V and 3 bases from J, with 16 bases between. This CDR3 region has 15 residues. In nucleotides, the CDR3 is TGTGCCAGCAGTCCTGACAGGCATGGCGACACTGAAGCTTTCTTT. It translates to CASSPDRHGDTEAFF.

The V gene is TRBV5-6, the J gene TRBJ2-2; TRBD2 is a possible D gene (6 bases). The CDR3 is made up of 17 amino acids. CDR1 is SGHDT and CDR2 is YYEEEE in the germline V gene. Trimming removed 3 bases from V and 3 bases from J, with 18 bases in between. The CDR3 DNA reads TGTGCCAGCAGCTCACCGCCTAGCGAGAGGGACACCGGGGAGCTGTTTTTT. Its protein is CASSSPPSERDTGELFF.

V is TRBV7-9 and J is TRBJ2-3; D perhaps matches TRBD2 (5 bases). The CDR3 loop spans 13 amino acids. V lost 3 bases, J lost 10 bases, and 14 bases lay in between. CDR1 is SEHNR, CDR2 FQNEAQ, per germline (reference sequence). The CDR3 reads CASSFEGESPQYF. The DNA for the CDR3 is TGTGCCAGCAGCTTTGAGGGAGAGAGCCCGCAGTATTTT.

The V and J genes are TRBV6-5 and TRBJ1-5, with a tentative D call TRBD1 (5 bases). Germline loops: CDR1 MNHEY, CDR2 SVGAGI. The CDR3 has 13 residues. The V gene lost 4 bases and the J gene lost 8 bases, with 12 bases spanning the gap. This chain's CDR3 is CASSSGEVEPQHF. CDR3 bases: TGTGCCAGCAGTTCGGGGGAGGTGGAGCCCCAGCATTTT.

This clone has ten or more counts. The chain links TRBV11-2 to TRBJ2-3, with D unresolved. Germline-derived CDR1 and CDR2 are SGHAT and FQNNGV. Trimming took 7 bases from V and 0 from J, leaving 11 bases between them. This CDR3 spans 14 amino acids. The CDR3 bases are TGTGCCAGCACCTTCTACTCGAGCACAGATACGCAGTATTTT. Protein sequence: CASTFYSSTDTQYF.

The rearrangement links TRBV25-1 to TRBJ2-1, with 10 nucleotides matching TRBD2. Looked up from germline, CDR1 is MGHDK and CDR2 is SYGVNS. CDR3 size: 14 residues. J was trimmed by 6 bases and V by 7 bases; bases with no gene match: 6. In DNA, the CDR3 is TGTGCCAGCACGAGCGGGAGGGCCATCAATGAGCAGTTCTTC. This translates into CASTSGRAINEQFF.

The V and J genes are TRBV25-1 and TRBJ2-7; TRBD2 matches at 9 bases. Germline loops: CDR1 MGHDK, CDR2 SYGVNS. V was pared by 8 bases and J by 0 bases, with 14 bases of the junction left unmatched. The CDR3 has 17 residues. The CDR3 loop is CASGETRREGLSYEQYF. In DNA form, the CDR3 reads TGTGCCAGCGGAGAGACGCGGCGGGAGGGCCTCTCCTACGAGCAGTACTTC.

The chain couples TRBV28 to TRBJ2-7; no reliable D call. The germline V and J ends were trimmed by 3 bases and 7 bases, with 19 bases remaining between them. The CDR3 runs to 15 residues. Germline CDR1 reads MDHEN; CDR2 reads SYDVKM. CDR3 loop: CASSFRAALDDEQYF. As DNA, the CDR3 is TGTGCCAGCAGTTTTCGCGCGGCCCTAGATGATGAGCAGTACTTC.

This chain links TRBV5-1 with TRBJ2-3, with 11 bases matching TRBD2. V was pared by 2 bases and J by 3 bases, with 14 bases of the junction left unmatched. The CDR3 length is 19 residues. Germline CDR1 is SGHRS and CDR2 is YFSETQ. CDR3 protein: CASSFPLLAGVGPTDTQYF. The CDR3 DNA sequence: TGCGCCAGCAGCTTCCCTTTACTAGCGGGAGTGGGCCCAACAGATACGCAGTATTTT.

The chain employs TRBV28 and TRBJ2-1; TRBD2 matches 7 bases. Germline CDR1 MDHEN, CDR2 SYDVKM. This CDR3 region has 16 residues. V lost 2 bases to trimming and J lost 0 bases; unmatched junction nucleotides: 4. The CDR3 is CASSLLRGSSYNEQFF. DNA of the CDR3: TGTGCCAGCAGTTTACTTCGCGGGAGCTCCTACAATGAGCAGTTCTTC.

The chain uses TRBV25-1 and TRBJ2-4, with TRBD1 matching 9 bases. Germline CDR1 reads MGHDK; CDR2 reads SYGVNS. This CDR3 contains 16 residues. V shed 1 base, J shed 1 base, and the junction held 2 bases outside the gene matches. CDR3 coding DNA: TGTGCCAGCAGTGAATGGGACAGGGACGCCAAAAACATTCAGTACTTC. It encodes CASSEWDRDAKNIQYF.

This chain joins TRBV5-1 and TRBJ2-1; tentatively, D is TRBD2 (6 bases). V was trimmed by 3 bases and J by 4 bases, leaving 23 bases between them. This CDR3 has 18 amino acids. The germline gives CDR1 SGHRS, CDR2 YFSETQ. CDR3 sequence (DNA): TGCGCCAGCAGCTCTGGGATCGTTTCTACCGGGGGATACAATGAGCAGTTCTTC. Translated: CASSSGIVSTGGYNEQFF.

This clone was observed once. The CDR3 DNA is TGTGCCAGCAGCCCATCGTCCGGGGGATCCTACAATGAGCAGTTCTTC. Its translation is CASSPSSGGSYNEQFF. V usage is TRBV11-2 and J usage is TRBJ2-1, with D possibly being TRBD2 (6 bases). The germline V and J ends were trimmed by 5 bases and 1 base, with 15 bases remaining between them. The CDR3 has 16 residues. Germline CDR1 reads SGHAT; CDR2 reads FQNNGV.

The CDR3 loop reads CASSPPPFFGGQETQYF. CDR3 coding DNA: TGTGCCAGCAGTCCCCCCCCCTTTTTCGGGGGCCAAGAGACCCAGTACTTC. This chain connects TRBV28 to TRBJ2-5; possibly TRBD2 for D (6 bases). Trimming pared 5 bases from V and 1 base from J, leaving 20 bases between. The CDR3 length is 17 residues. Germline assignment: CDR1 MDHEN and CDR2 SYDVKM. The full variable domain, its missing parts supplied by reference TRBV28 and TRBJ2-5, is DVKVTQSSRYLVKRTGEKVFLECVQDMDHENMFWYRQDPGLGLRLIYFSYDVKMKEKGDIPEGYSVSREKKERFSLILESASTNQTSMYLCASSPPPFFGGQETQYFGPGTRLLVL.

The J gene is TRBJ1-3, the V gene TRBV10-2; 7 bases map to TRBD1. The CDR3 consists of 15 residues. V lost 8 bases to trimming and J lost 0 bases; unmatched junction nucleotides: 7. Germline V gene sequence: CDR1 WSHSY, CDR2 SAAADI. The CDR3 loop reads CASGRTGRSGNTIYF. The CDR3 DNA follows: TGCGCCAGCGGAAGGACAGGCCGCTCTGGAAACACCATATATTTT.

V gene TRBV7-9 combines with J gene TRBJ2-1; D may be TRBD1 (5 bases). There are 14 residues in the CDR3. Germline V gene data show CDR1 as SEHNR and CDR2 as FQNEAQ (reference sequence). V dropped 3 bases and J dropped 7 bases, with 13 bases sitting between them. CDR3 DNA sequence: TGTGCCAGCAGCTTGGTACAGGAAGGGAATGAGCAGTTCTTC. Its protein is CASSLVQEGNEQFF.